The present TCR beta chain was sequenced within a study of blood T cell repertoires in COVID-19 (dated by TCRdb to the early 2020s). Background on the whole study: Samples from collaborators originated in the United States, Italy and Spain and spanned both the acute and convalescent phases of COVID-19. The material from the prospective study consisted of cDNA or gDNA derived from T cells, B-cell-depleted T cells, or PBMCs. Subjects who had been exposed to COVID-19, were actively infected with it, or had recovered from it provided the deeply sampled blood TCRbeta repertoires that made up the dataset. The repertoires were made available in a free public database intended to serve as a resource for research on the immune response to SARS-CoV-2. The samples were drawn from the first 160 participants of the ongoing ImmuneRACE study and from more than 1,000 subjects provided by 6 global collaborators. A de-identified subject ID, COVID-19 status, age in years and sex were almost always included in the sample metadata. HLA class I and class II types, where available, came from metadata supplied by the sample provider rather than from assay-based typing.

One collaborating source in Seattle enrolled patients during active infection and followed them longitudinally through the course of disease. The collaborating institutions used their own protocols to collect whole blood in K2EDTA tubes. For TCRbeta analysis, collaborators shipped samples as frozen whole blood, isolated PBMCs, or DNA extracted from either of those sample types. The investigation overall reported the following: The amount of clinical and demographic metadata varied by source and participant and was provided uncurated.

TCRbeta CDR3 regions were amplified from genomic DNA using the immunoSEQ Assay, a bias-controlled multiplex PCR. In the source study's methods: Nucleated cell counts per sample were estimated from amplification of reference gene primers within the assay. To quantify the absolute abundance of each unique TCRbeta CDR3 rearrangement, sequence reads were collapsed and filtered. For each sample, productive Simpson clonality was calculated as the square root of Simpson's diversity index over productive rearrangements. TCRdb carries this immuneACCESS record with in-frame sequences only. Its versions omit some clonotypes, under half of them owing to an unresolved V gene in the studies checked, with the rest unexplained. V, J and clone size are those of that table, while D and trimming were read from the DNA. The sample table records approximately 200,000 clones; about 84% of these occur just once. Of the sample, about 20% is held by the ten largest clones.

To note about this clone: There is no known antigen for this receptor. Per-base quality was not reported, and no clone a single base away is much larger than it.

Including the terminal cysteine and phenylalanine, the CDR3 comprises 17 residues. Left in the record is the CDR3 DNA by itself, 51 bases read in frame from the first base. In the germline V gene, CDR1 corresponds to SGHTA and CDR2 to FQGNSA. V and J are trimmed by 4 bases and 6 bases, and the gene matches miss 14 bases of the junction. The sequence was obtained from a person aged 70 to 80 with COVID-19, enrolled during active disease. The sequenced sample consisted of peripheral blood. The sequence joins TRBV7-2 to TRBJ2-2, and TRBD2 matches 7 of the central bases. The DNA reads as follows: TGTGCCAGCAGCTCCCCCACGGGCGGGAGAAGGCCCGGGGAGCTGTTTTTT. Translated, it gives CASSSPTGGRRPGELFF.